This T cell receptor beta chain was documented in a study of blood T cell repertoires in COVID-19. Study summary: Acute and convalescent COVID-19 specimens originated in the United States, Italy and Spain. Sample material is recorded as cDNA or gDNA derived from T cells, B-cell-depleted T cells, or PBMCs.

How the authors handled the data: For nucleated cells, counts were estimated from reference gene primer amplification. Repertoires were generated with immunoSEQ multiplex PCR, while TCRdb's copy carries only in-frame clones and drops some. V and J calls and clone size come straight from that table; D and trimming were deduced from the DNA. The table shows roughly 360,000 clones, with 81% occurring only once. V was clipped by 5 bases and J by 1 base, with 11 bases between them. CDR3 length: 14 amino acids. Germline V lookup: CDR1 SGHVS, CDR2 FQNEAQ. Concerning this clone: In the same sample, other DNA sequences code for this CDR3.

The gene calls are TRBV7-8 and TRBJ2-5; tentative D call: TRBD2 (6 bases). The source is a human donor with acute or convalescent COVID-19. The donor label of this sample is uncertain. The sequenced sample consisted of peripheral blood. The CDR3 here is CASSPSGLQETQYF. In DNA, the CDR3 is TGTGCCAGCAGCCCCAGCGGGCTCCAAGAGACCCAGTACTTC.